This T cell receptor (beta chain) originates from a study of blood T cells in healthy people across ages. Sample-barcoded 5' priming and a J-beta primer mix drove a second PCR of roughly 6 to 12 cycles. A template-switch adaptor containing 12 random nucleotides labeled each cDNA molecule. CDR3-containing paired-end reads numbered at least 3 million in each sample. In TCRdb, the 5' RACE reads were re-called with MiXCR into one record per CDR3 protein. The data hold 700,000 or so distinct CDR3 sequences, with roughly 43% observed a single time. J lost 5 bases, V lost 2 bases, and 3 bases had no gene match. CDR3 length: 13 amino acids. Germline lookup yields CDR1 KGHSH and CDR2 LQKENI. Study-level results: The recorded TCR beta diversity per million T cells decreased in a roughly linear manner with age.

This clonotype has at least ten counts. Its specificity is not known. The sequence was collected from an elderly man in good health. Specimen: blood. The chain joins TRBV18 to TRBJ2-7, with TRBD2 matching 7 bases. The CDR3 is CASSPERDHEQYF. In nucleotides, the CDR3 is TGTGCCAGCTCACCAGAGCGGGACCACGAGCAGTACTTC.